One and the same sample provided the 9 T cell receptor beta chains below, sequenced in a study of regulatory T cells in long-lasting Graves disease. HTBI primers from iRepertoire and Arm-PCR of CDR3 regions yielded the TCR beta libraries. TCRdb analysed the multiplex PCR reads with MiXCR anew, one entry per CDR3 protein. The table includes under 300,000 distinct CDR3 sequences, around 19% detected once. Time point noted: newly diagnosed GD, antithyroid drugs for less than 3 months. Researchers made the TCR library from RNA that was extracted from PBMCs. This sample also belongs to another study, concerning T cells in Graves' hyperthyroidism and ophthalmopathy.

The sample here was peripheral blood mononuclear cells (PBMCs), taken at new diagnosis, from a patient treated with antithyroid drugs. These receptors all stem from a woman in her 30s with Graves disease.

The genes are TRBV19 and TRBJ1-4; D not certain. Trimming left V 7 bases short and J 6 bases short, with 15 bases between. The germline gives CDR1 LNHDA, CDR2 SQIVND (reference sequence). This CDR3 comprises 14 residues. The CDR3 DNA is TGTGCCAGTACCCCTGGGGTGGTGGATGAAAAACTGTTTTTT. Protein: CASTPGVVDEKLFF.

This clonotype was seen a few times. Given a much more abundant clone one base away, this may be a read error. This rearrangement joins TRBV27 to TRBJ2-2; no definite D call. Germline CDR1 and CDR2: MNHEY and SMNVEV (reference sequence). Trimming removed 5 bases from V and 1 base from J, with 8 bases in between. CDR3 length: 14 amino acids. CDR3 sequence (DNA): TGTGCCAGCAGTGGAGCAAAGAACACCGGGGAGCTGTTTTTT. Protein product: CASSGAKNTGELFF.

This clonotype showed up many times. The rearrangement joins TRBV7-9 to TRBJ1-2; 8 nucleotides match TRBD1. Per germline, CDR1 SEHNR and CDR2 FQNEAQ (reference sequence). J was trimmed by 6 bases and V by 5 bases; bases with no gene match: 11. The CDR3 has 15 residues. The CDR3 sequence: CASSETGGETNGYTF. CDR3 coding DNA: TGTGCCAGCAGCGAAACAGGGGGAGAAACGAATGGCTACACCTTC.

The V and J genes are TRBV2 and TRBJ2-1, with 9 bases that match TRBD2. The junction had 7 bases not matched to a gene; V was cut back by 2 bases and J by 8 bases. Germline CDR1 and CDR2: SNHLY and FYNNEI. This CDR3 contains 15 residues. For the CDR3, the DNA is TGTGCCAGCAGTGAACTGGCGGGGGGGATGGATGAGCAGTTCTTC. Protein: CASSELAGGMDEQFF. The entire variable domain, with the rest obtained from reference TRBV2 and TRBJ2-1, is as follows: EPEVTQTPSHQVTQMGQEVILRCVPISNHLYFYWYRQILGQKVEFLVSFYNNEISEKSEIFDDQFSVERPDGSNFTLKIRSTKLEDSAMYFCASSELAGGMDEQFFGPGTRLTVL.

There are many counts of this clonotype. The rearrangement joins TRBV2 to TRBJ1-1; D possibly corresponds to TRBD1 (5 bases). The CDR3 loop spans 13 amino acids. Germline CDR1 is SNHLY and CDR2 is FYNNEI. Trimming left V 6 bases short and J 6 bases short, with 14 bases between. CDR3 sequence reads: CASSDPGDPEAFF. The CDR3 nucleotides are TGTGCCAGCAGCGATCCGGGGGACCCTGAAGCTTTCTTT.

CDR3 sequence reads: CASSRGRASGKYEQYF. The CDR3 nucleotides are TGTGCCAGCAGCCGAGGAAGGGCTAGCGGGAAATACGAGCAGTACTTC. The chain employs TRBV7-2 and TRBJ2-7; 9 bases line up with TRBD2. Germline trimming cut 5 bases from V and 4 bases from J; bases unmatched to any gene: 12. Germline V gene data show CDR1 as SGHTA and CDR2 as FQGNSA. The CDR3 has 16 amino acids. Looking up the rest from reference TRBV7-2 and TRBJ2-7 gives the full variable domain: GAGVSQSPSNKVTEKGKDVELRCDPISGHTALYWYRQSLGQGLEFLIYFQGNSAPDKSGLPSDRFSAERTGGSVSTLTIQRTQQEDSAVYLCASSRGRASGKYEQYFGPGTRLTVT.

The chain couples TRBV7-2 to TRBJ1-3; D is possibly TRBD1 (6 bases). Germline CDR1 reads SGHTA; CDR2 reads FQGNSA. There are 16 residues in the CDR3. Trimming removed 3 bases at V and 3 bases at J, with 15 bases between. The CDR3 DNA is TGTGCCAGCAGCTTTGGCAGGGGCGCGGGTGGAAACACCATATATTTT. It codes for CASSFGRGAGGNTIYF.

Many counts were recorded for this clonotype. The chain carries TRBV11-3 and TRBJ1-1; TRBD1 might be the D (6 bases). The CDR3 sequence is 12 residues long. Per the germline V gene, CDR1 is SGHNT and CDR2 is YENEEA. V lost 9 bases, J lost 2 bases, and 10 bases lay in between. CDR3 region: CASQGFNTEAFF. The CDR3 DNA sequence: TGTGCCAGTCAGGGGTTCAACACTGAAGCTTTCTTT.

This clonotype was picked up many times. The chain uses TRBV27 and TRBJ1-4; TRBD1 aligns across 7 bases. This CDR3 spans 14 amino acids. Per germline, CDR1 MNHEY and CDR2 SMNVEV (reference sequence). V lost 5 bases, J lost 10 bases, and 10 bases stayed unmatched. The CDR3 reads CASSPSYRGGKLFF. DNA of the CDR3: TGTGCCAGCAGTCCCTCCTACAGGGGCGGAAAACTGTTTTTT.